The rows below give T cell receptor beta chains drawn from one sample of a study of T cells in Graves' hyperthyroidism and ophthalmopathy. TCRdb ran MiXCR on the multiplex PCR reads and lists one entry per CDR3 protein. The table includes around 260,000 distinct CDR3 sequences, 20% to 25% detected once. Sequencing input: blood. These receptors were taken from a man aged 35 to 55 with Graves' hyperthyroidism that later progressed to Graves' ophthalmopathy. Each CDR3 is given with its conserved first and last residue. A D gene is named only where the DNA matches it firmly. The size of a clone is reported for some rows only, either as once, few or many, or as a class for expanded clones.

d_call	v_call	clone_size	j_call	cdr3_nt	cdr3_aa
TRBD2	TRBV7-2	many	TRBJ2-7	TGTGCCAGCAGCTTAGTTGGGACTAGCGGGTCCCACGAGCAGTACTTC	CASSLVGTSGSHEQYF
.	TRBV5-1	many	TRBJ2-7	TGCGCCAGCAGAACAAGAACAGCAGACTCCTACGAGCAGTACTTC	CASRTRTADSYEQYF
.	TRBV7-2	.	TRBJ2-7	TGTGCCAGCAGCTTAAGGTCCGGCTATTACCACGAGCAGTACTTC	CASSLRSGYYHEQYF
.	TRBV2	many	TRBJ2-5	TGTGCCAGCAGTGACATCCGGGGAGAGACCCAGTACTTC	CASSDIRGETQYF
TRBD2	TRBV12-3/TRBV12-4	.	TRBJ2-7	TGTGCCAGCAGTTTGGGAGCGGGAGGGAGGTCCGAGCAGTACTTC	CASSLGAGGRSEQYF
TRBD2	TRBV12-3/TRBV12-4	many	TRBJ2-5	TGTGCCAGCAGTTCCGGGACTAGCGGGATAATCTTCCAAGAGACCCAGTACTTC	CASSSGTSGIIFQETQYF
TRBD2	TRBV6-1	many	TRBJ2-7	TGTGCCAGCAGTGAGGCTAGCGGGACTCTCAGATACGAGCAGTACTTC	CASSEASGTLRYEQYF
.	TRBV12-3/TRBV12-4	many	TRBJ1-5	TGTGCCAGCTGCACAGATAGCAATCAGCCCCAGCATTTT	CASCTDSNQPQHF
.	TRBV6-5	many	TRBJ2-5	TGTGCCAGCAGTTACTCGATGTCGGCCCATCCGGTAGAGACCCAGTACTTC	CASSYSMSAHPVETQYF
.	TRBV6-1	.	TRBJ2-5	TGTGCCAGCCAACTAGGGGTCCAAGAGACCCAGTACTTC	CASQLGVQETQYF
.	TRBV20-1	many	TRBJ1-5	TGCAGTGCTATGCCAACGTGGAGGTTTCAGCCCCAGCATTTT	CSAMPTWRFQPQHF
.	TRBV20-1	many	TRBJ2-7	TGCAGTGCCGGCGCTAGGGACTACGAGCAGTACTTC	CSAGARDYEQYF
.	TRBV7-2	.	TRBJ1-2	TGTGCCAGTCAACGGTATACTAACTATGGCTACACCTTC	CASQRYTNYGYTF
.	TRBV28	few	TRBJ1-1	TGTGCCAGCAGTTCGACTGAAGGCGAGGCTTTCTTT	CASSSTEGEAFF
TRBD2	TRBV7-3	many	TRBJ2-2	TGTGCCAGCAGCCTCCAGCGGGGGCAGAACACCGGGGAGCTGTTTTTT	CASSLQRGQNTGELFF
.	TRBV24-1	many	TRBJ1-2	TGTGCCACCAGTGCGCTCAACTATGGCTACACCTTC	CATSALNYGYTF
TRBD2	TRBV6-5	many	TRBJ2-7	TGTGCCAGCAGTTCCTCCGGGACTAGCGGGAGGCAGTACTTC	CASSSSGTSGRQYF
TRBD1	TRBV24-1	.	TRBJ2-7	TGTGCCACCAGTGACCCCGGGACAGGCGAGCAGTACTTC	CATSDPGTGEQYF
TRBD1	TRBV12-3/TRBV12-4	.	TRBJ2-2	TGTGCCAGCAGCTCCGGGACAGGCCCCGGGGAGCTGTTTTTT	CASSSGTGPGELFF
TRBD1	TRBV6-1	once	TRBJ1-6	TGTGCCAGCAGCCGGACAGGGGTGAATAATTCACCCCTCCACTTT	CASSRTGVNNSPLHF
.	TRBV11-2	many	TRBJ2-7	TGTGCCAGCAGCCCCTACGGGACTGAGGGAACCTACGAGCAGTACTTC	CASSPYGTEGTYEQYF
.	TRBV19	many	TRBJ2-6	TGTGCCAGTAGTATGGTCCGGGTGGGGGCCAACGTCCTGACTTTC	CASSMVRVGANVLTF
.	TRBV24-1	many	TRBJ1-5	TGTGCCACCGCGGGAACAGGGCACCATCAGCCCCAGCATTTT	CATAGTGHHQPQHF
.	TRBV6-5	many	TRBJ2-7	TGTGCCAGCGCCCTTGCGGGCGGATACTACGAGCAGTACTTC	CASALAGGYYEQYF
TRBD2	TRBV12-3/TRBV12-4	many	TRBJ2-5	TGTGCCTCCGGGACTAGGGTCGAGACCCAGTACTTC	CASGTRVETQYF
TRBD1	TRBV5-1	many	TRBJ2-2	TGTGCCAGCAGTTTAAGGACAGGGGGCACCGGGGAGCTGTTTTTT	CASSLRTGGTGELFF
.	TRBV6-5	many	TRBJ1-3	TGTGCCAGCAGTACCTCTTTCCCCCCTGGAAACACCATATATTTT	CASSTSFPPGNTIYF
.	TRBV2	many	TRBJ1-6	TGTGCCAGCAGTGAGTTAGGGACGCGGAAATTACCCCTCCACTTT	CASSELGTRKLPLHF
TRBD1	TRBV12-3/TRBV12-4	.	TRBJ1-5	TGTGCCAGCAGTTTAGGACAGGGAGGGACGGGGGGCAATCAGCCCCAGCATTTT	CASSLGQGGTGGNQPQHF
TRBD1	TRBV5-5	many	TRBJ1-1	TGTGCCAGCAGCCTTGGGACAGGGAGGATAAACACTGAAGCTTTCTTT	CASSLGTGRINTEAFF
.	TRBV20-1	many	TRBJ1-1	TGCAGTGCTAGGGCAGGGAGGAAGACTTCGAACACTGAAGCTTTCTTT	CSARAGRKTSNTEAFF
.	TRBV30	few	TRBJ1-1	TGTGCCTGGAGCGCCCAGGGTACCGCTGAAGCTTTCTTT	CAWSAQGTAEAFF
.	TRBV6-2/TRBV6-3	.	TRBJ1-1	TGTGCCAGCAGTTACGTAGGTTTCACTGAAGCTTTCTTT	CASSYVGFTEAFF
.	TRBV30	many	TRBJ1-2	TGTGCCTGGAGACCCGGCCCGTATGGCTACACCTTC	CAWRPGPYGYTF
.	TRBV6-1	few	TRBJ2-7	TGTGCCAGCAGTCGTCATCACGAGCAGTACTTC	CASSRHHEQYF
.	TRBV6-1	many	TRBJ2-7	TGTGCCAGCAGTGGAGATTTATTTCGGTCCTACGAGCAGTACTTC	CASSGDLFRSYEQYF
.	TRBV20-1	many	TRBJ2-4	TGCAGTGCAGCCGGGAGAAGAGGCAAAAACATTCAGTACTTC	CSAAGRRGKNIQYF
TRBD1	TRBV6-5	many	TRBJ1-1	TGTGCCAGCAGTTACTCGAATACCGGGACAGGGGACGCTGAAGCTTTCTTT	CASSYSNTGTGDAEAFF
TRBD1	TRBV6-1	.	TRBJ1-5	TGTGCCAGCAGTGTAAGACAGGGGGCGGGCCAGCCCCAGCATTTT	CASSVRQGAGQPQHF
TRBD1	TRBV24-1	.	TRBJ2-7	TGTGCCACCAGTGATCCCACCGGGACAGATAACGAGCAGTACTTC	CATSDPTGTDNEQYF
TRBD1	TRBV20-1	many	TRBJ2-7	TGCAGTGCTCCGGGACAGATGACAGACGAGCAGTACTTC	CSAPGQMTDEQYF
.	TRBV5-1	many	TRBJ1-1	TGCGCCAGCAGCTTCAGAGAGAACACTGAAGCTTTCTTT	CASSFRENTEAFF
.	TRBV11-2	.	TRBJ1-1	TGTGCCAGCAGCTTAAACCCTAGACAGGAGGCGCATGAAGCTTTCTTT	CASSLNPRQEAHEAFF
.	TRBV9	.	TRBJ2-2	TGTGCCAGCAGCGTAAATGTCCCCGGGGAGCTGTTTTTT	CASSVNVPGELFF
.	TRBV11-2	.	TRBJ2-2	TGTGCCAGCGGATCCTCCGGGTTAAACACCGGGGAGCTGTTTTTT	CASGSSGLNTGELFF
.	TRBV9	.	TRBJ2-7	TGTGCCAGCAGCAAAGCTCCAAGGAACCCCTACGAGCAGTACTTC	CASSKAPRNPYEQYF
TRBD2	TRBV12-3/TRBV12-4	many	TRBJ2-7	TGTGCCAGCAGGGGACTAGCGGGAGGGAAAAACGAGCAGTACTTC	CASRGLAGGKNEQYF
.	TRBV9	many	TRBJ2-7	TGTGCCAGCAGCGTAGGCCCTAGCAGCTACGAGCAGTACTTC	CASSVGPSSYEQYF
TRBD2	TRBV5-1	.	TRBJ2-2	TGCGCCAGCAGCCTGACTAGCGGGAGGAGCGGCGGGGAGCTGTTTTTT	CASSLTSGRSGGELFF
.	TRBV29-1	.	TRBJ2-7	TGCAGCGTTCAGGCTGGGGTCGATTTCTACGAGCAGTACTTC	CSVQAGVDFYEQYF
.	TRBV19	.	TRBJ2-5	TGTGCCAGTAGTCCTCCGGGCGGGACCCAGTACTTC	CASSPPGGTQYF
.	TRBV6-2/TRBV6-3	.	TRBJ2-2	TGTGCCAGCAGTCCCCCGTTAAGAGCGAACACCGGGGAGCTGTTTTTT	CASSPPLRANTGELFF
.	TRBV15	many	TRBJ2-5	TGTGCCACCAGCAGGCACGCGGGACAGAGGGAGACCCAGTACTTC	CATSRHAGQRETQYF
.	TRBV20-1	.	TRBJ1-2	TGCAGTGCTAGAGATCCGGGGGAATCAGCTAACTATGGCTACACCTTC	CSARDPGESANYGYTF
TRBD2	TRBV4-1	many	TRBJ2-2	TGCGCCAGCAGCCAAGGTTTAGCGGGAGTCTGGACCGGGGAGCTGTTTTTT	CASSQGLAGVWTGELFF
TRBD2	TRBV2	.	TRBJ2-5	TGTGCCAGCAGACGGCGGGAGGGCCAAGAGACCCAGTACTTC	CASRRREGQETQYF